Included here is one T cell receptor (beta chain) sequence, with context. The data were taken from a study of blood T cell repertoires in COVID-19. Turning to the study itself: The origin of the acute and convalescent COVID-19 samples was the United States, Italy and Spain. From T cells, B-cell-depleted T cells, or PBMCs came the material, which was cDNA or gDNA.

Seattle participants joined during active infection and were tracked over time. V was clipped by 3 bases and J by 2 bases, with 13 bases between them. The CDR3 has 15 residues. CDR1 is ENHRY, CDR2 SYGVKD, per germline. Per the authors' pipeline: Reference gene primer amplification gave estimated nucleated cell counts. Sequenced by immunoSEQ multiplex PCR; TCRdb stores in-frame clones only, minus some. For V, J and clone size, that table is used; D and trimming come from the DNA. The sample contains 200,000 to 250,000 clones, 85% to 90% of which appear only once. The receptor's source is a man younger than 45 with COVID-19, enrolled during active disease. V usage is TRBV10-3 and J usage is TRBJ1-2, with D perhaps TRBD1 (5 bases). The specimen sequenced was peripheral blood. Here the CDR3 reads CAISDVRGENYGYTF. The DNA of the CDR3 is TGTGCCATCAGTGATGTAAGGGGCGAAAACTATGGCTACACCTTC.